The 8 T cell receptor beta chains reported below all come from one sample, sequenced in a study of cytomegalovirus exposure and HLA in healthy donors. PCR was performed using 60 Vbeta and 13 Jbeta primers. The method was immunoSEQ multiplex PCR; TCRdb's version includes in-frame clones alone and lacks a portion of them. The sample lists 130,000 or so clones, 7% to 9.5% occurring once. The specimen was PBMCs. These receptors originate from a woman aged 40 to 50 in good health and CMV-seropositive.

The sample holds a few counts of this clone. The V gene is TRBV28, the J gene TRBJ2-7, with 7 positions matching TRBD2. Germline CDR1 is MDHEN and CDR2 is SYDVKM. V lost 8 bases to trimming and J lost 4 bases; unmatched junction nucleotides: 5. The length of the CDR3 is 12 residues. The CDR3 here is CASRDGRYEQYF. CDR3 sequence (DNA): TGTGCCAGCCGGGACGGGAGGTACGAGCAGTACTTC.

The chain uses TRBV5-6 and TRBJ2-1; TRBD1 matches at 9 bases. Germline V gene lookup returns CDR1 SGHDT and CDR2 YYEEEE. The CDR3 length is 15 residues. The J segment lost 7 bases and the V segment lost 6 bases, leaving 11 bases of the junction unmatched. CDR3 protein: CASTPGQGVINEQFF. The CDR3 DNA sequence: TGTGCCAGCACCCCGGGACAGGGTGTAATAAATGAGCAGTTCTTC. The full variable domain, completed using reference TRBV5-6 and TRBJ2-1, is DAGVTQSPTHLIKTRGQQVTLRCSPKSGHDTVSWYQQALGQGPQFIFQYYEEEERQRGNFPDRFSGHQFPNYSSELNVNALLLGDSALYLCASTPGQGVINEQFFGPGTRLTVL.

This clone occurred a few times. The chain employs TRBV29-1 and TRBJ1-4, with a possible D match to TRBD1 (5 bases). Germline-derived CDR1 and CDR2 are SQVTM and ANQGSEA. The V end was cut by 3 bases, the J end by 11 bases, with 19 bases between. CDR3 length: 14 amino acids. The CDR3 DNA reads TGCAGCGTTGATTACGGGGCCGCGGGAGGGAAACTGTTTTTT. This encodes CSVDYGAAGGKLFF.

The sample holds a few counts of this clone. The V call is TRBV19, the J call TRBJ1-4; 7 bases are shared with TRBD1. The CDR3 loop spans 14 amino acids. Germline trimming cut 4 bases from V and 6 bases from J; bases unmatched to any gene: 5. Germline-derived CDR1 and CDR2 are LNHDA and SQIVND (reference sequence). Here the CDR3 reads CASSRGTGDEKLFF. The CDR3, as DNA: TGTGCCAGTAGTAGAGGAACAGGGGATGAAAAACTGTTTTTT.

This clone came up a few times. The chain employs TRBV9 and TRBJ2-7; 7 bases are shared with TRBD2. Germline V gene sequence: CDR1 SGDLS, CDR2 YYNGEE. The length of the CDR3 is 15 residues. With V trimmed by 0 bases and J by 6 bases, 9 bases remained unmatched. CDR3 loop: CASSVVSGPAGEQYF. The CDR3 coding sequence is TGTGCCAGCAGCGTAGTTAGCGGGCCGGCCGGCGAGCAGTACTTC.

In this sample, this clone turned up a few times. The DNA is left out, because the CDR3 cannot be placed on it with certainty; the CDR3 is given as TCRdb lists it. V and J are TRBV7-9 and TRBJ1-6. Germline-derived CDR1 and CDR2 are SEHNR and FQNEAQ (reference sequence). The CDR3 is 14 amino acids in total, end residues counted. CDR3 amino acids: CASGGSTFGSPLHF.

This clone appeared once. This chain uses TRBV30 with TRBJ2-2; tentatively, D is TRBD2 (5 bases). The CDR3 is 15 residues long. Germline V gene lookup returns CDR1 GTSNPN and CDR2 SVGIG (reference sequence). V was clipped by 7 bases and J by 2 bases, with 17 bases between them. The CDR3 DNA sequence: TGTGCCTCCCCCCGACGGGAAGTTAACACCGGGGAGCTGTTTTTT. Protein: CASPRREVNTGELFF.

This rearrangement joins TRBV19 to TRBJ2-4; D call uncertain. Germline V gene data show CDR1 as LNHDA and CDR2 as SQIVND (reference sequence). This CDR3 has 16 amino acids. V lost 2 bases and J 1 base, leaving 12 bases between the germline ends. CDR3 in DNA: TGTGCCAGTAGTATATATGGCATCGGGGCCAAAAACATTCAGTACTTC. This translates into CASSIYGIGAKNIQYF.